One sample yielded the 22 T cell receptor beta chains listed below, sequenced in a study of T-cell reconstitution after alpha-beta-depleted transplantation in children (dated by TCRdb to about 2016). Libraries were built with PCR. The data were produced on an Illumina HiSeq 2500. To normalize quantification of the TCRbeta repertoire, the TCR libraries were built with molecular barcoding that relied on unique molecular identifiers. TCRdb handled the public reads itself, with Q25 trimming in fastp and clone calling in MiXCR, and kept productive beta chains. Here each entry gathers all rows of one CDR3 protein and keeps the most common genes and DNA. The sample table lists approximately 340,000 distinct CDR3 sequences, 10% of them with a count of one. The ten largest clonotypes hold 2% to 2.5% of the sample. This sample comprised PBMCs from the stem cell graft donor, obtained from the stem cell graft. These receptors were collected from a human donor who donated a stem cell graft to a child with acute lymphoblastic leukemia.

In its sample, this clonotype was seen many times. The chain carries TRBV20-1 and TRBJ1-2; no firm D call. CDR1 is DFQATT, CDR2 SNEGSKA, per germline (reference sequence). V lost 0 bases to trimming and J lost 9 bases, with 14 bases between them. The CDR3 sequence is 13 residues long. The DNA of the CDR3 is TGCAGTGCTAGAGACCCCCGTCGGGGTAGCTACACCTTC. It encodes CSARDPRRGSYTF.

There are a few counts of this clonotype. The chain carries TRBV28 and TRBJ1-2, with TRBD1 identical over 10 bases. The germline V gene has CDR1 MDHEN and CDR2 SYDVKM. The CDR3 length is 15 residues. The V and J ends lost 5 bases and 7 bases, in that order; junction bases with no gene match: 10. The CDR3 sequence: CASSVPTGGGSGYTF. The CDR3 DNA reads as TGTGCCAGCAGTGTACCGACAGGGGGCGGGAGTGGCTACACCTTC.

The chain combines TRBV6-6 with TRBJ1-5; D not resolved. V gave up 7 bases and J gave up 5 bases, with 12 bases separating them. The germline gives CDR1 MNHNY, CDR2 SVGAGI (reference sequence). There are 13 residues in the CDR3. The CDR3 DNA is TGTGCCAGCATTAAGCGGGCTTATCAGCCCCAGCATTTT. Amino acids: CASIKRAYQPQHF.

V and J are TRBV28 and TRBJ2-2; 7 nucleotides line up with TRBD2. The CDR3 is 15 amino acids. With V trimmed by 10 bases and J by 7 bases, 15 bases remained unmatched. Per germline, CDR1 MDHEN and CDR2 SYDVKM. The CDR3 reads CAMGLRERRVGELFF. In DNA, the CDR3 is TGTGCCATGGGCTTGCGGGAGCGGCGAGTCGGGGAGCTGTTTTTT.

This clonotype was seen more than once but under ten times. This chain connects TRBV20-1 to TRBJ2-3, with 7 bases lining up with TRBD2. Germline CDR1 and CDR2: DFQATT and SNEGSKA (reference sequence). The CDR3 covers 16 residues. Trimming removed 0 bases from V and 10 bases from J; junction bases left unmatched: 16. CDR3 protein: CSARDLGGRGRRSQYF. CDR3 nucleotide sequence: TGCAGTGCTAGAGATCTGGGCGGGAGAGGGCGGCGATCGCAGTATTTT.

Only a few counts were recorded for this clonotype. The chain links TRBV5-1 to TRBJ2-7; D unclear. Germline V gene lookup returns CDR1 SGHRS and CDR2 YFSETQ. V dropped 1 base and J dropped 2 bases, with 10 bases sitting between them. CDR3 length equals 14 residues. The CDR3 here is CASSLTTEAYEQYF. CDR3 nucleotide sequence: TGCGCCAGCAGCTTGACTACTGAGGCCTACGAGCAGTACTTC.

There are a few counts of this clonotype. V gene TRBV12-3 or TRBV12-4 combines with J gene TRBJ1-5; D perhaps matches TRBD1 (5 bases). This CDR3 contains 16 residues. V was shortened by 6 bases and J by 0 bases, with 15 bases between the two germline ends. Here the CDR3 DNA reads TGTGCCAGCAGGCCCCCCGGCCAGGGTAGCAATCAGCCCCAGCATTTT. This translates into CASRPPGQGSNQPQHF.

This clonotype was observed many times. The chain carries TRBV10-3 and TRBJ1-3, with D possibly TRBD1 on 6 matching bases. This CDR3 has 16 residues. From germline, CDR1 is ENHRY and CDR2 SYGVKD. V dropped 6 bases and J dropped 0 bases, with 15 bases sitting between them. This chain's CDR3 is CAIRDRLLSSGNTIYF. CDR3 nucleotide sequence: TGTGCCATCAGGGACAGACTTTTAAGCTCTGGAAACACCATATATTTT.

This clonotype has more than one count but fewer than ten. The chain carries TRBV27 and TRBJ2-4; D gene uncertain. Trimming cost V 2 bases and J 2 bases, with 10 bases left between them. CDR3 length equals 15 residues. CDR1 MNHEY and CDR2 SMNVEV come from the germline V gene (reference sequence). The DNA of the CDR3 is TGTGCCAGCAGTTTAAGGCCAGGCCCCAAAAACATTCAGTACTTC. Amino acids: CASSLRPGPKNIQYF.

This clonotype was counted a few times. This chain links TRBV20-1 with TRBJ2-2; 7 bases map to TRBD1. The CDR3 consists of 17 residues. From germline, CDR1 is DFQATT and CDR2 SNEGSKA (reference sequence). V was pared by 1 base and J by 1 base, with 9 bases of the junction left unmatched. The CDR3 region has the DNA TGCAGTGCTAGAGGCTACAGGGGCTCACTGAACACCGGGGAGCTGTTTTTT. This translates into CSARGYRGSLNTGELFF.

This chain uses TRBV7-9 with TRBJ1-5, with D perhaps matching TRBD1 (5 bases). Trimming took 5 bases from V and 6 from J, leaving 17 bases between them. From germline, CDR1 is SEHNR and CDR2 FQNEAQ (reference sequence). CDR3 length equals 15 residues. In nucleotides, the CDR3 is TGTGCCAGCAGCCACGACGGAGGGGCAGGTCAGCCCCAGCATTTT. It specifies CASSHDGGAGQPQHF. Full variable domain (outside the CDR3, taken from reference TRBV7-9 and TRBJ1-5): DTGVSQNPRHKITKRGQNVTFRCDPISEHNRLYWYRQTLGQGPEFLTYFQNEAQLEKSRLLSDRFSAERPKGSFSTLEIQRTEQGDSAMYLCASSHDGGAGQPQHFGDGTRLSIL.

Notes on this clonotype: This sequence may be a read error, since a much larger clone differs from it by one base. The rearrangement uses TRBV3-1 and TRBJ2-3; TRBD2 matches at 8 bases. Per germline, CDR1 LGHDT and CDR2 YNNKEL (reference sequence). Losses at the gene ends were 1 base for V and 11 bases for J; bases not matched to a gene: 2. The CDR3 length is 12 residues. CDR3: CASSQVAGRQYF. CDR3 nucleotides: TGTGCCAGCAGCCAAGTAGCGGGACGGCAGTATTTT.

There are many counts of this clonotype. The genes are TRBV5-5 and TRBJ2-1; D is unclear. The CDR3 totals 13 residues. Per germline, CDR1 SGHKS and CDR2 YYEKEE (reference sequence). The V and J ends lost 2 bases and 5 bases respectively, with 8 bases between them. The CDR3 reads CASSFRPDNEQFF. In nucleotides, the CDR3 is TGTGCCAGCAGCTTCCGACCAGACAATGAGCAGTTCTTC.

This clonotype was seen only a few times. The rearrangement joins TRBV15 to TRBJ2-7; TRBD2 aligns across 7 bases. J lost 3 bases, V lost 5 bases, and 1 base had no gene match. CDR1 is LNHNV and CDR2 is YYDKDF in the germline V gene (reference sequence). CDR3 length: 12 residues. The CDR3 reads CATSPGGYEQYF. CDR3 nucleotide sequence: TGTGCCACCAGCCCGGGGGGCTACGAGCAGTACTTC.

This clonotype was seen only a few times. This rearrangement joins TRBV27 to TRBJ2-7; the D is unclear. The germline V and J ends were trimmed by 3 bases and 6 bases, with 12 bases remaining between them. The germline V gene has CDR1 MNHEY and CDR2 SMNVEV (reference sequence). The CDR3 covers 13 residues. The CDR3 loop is CASSFTARSEQYF. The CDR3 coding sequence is TGTGCCAGCAGTTTTACGGCTCGATCCGAGCAGTACTTC.

The CDR3 loop reads CASSLVLAGSTDTQYF. CDR3 DNA sequence: TGCGCCAGCAGCTTGGTACTAGCGGGATCCACAGATACGCAGTATTTT. The rearrangement joins TRBV5-1 to TRBJ2-3, with 10 bases that match TRBD2. V lost 0 bases and J lost 2; bases outside the gene matches: 3. There are 16 residues in the CDR3. Looked up from germline, CDR1 is SGHRS and CDR2 is YFSETQ.

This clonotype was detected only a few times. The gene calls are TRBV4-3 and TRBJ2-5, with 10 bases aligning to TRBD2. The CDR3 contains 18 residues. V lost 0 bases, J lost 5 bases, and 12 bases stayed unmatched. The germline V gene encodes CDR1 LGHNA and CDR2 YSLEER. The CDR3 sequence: CASSQDRLAGVNSETQYF. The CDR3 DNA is TGCGCCAGCAGCCAAGATAGGCTAGCGGGAGTTAACTCGGAGACCCAGTACTTC.

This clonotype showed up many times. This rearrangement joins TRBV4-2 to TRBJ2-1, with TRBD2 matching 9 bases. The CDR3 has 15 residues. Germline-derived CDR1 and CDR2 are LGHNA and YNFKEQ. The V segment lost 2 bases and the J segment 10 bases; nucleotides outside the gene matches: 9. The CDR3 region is CASSQSGLAGTEQFF. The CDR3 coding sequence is TGTGCCAGCAGCCAAAGTGGCCTAGCGGGAACAGAGCAGTTCTTC.

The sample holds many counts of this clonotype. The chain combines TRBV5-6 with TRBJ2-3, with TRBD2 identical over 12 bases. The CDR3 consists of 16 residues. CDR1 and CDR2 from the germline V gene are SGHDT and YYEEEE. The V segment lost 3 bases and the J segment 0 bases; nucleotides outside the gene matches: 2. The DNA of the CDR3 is TGTGCCAGCAGCTCGGGACTAGCGGGTAGCACAGATACGCAGTATTTT. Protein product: CASSSGLAGSTDTQYF.

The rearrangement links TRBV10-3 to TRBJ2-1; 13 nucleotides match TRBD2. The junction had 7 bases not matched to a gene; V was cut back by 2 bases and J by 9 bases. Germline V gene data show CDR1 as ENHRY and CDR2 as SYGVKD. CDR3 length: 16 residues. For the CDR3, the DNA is TGTGCCATCAGTGAGGGCCCGGGACTAGCGGGATTTGAGCAGTTCTTC. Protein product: CAISEGPGLAGFEQFF.

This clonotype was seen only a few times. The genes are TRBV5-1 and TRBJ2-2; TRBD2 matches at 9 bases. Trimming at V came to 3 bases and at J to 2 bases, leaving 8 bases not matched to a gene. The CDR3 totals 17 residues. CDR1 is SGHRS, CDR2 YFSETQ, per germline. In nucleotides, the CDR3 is TGCGCCAGCAGCTCAGGGACGACTAGCGGAAACACCGGGGAGCTGTTTTTT. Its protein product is CASSSGTTSGNTGELFF. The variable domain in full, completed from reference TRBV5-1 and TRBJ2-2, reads KAGVTQTPRYLIKTRGQQVTLSCSPISGHRSVSWYQQTPGQGLQFLFEYFSETQRNKGNFPGRFSGRQFSNSRSEMNVSTLELGDSALYLCASSSGTTSGNTGELFFGEGSRLTVL.

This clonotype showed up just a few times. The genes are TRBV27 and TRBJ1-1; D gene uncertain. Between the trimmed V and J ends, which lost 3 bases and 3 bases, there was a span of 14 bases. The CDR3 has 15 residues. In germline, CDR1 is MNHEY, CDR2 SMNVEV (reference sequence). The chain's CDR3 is CASSFLSTRDTEAFF. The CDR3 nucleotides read TGTGCCAGCAGTTTCCTGAGTACCCGGGACACTGAAGCTTTCTTT.